One sample yielded the 25 T cell receptor beta chains listed below, sequenced in a study of blood T cell repertoires in COVID-19. The assay was immunoSEQ multiplex PCR, and TCRdb's table has in-frame clones only and misses some. The sample lists some 270,000 clones, approximately 88% occurring once. Material: PBMCs or T cells enriched from blood (not recorded which). These receptors all come from a woman between 35 and 50 years old who had recovered from COVID-19.

The V call is TRBV10-3, the J call TRBJ2-7, with 7 bases fitting TRBD2. This CDR3 comprises 13 residues. Germline lookup yields CDR1 ENHRY and CDR2 SYGVKD. Unmatched junction bases numbered 4, after V lost 6 bases and J lost 2 bases. DNA for the CDR3: TGTGCCATCAGCCCCCTAGCGGCCTACGAGCAGTACTTC. Translated, it gives CAISPLAAYEQYF.

The chain uses TRBV4-2 and TRBJ1-2; D is undetermined. Trimming took off 1 base at V and 4 bases at J, with 7 bases between the two ends. Germline CDR1 LGHNA, CDR2 YNFKEQ. The CDR3 spans 13 residues. CDR3 DNA: TGTGCCAGCAGCCAAGTGAGTACCTATGGCTACACCTTC. Its translation: CASSQVSTYGYTF.

This clone was observed a single time. This chain connects TRBV2 to TRBJ1-1; 7 bases agree with TRBD1. The CDR3 is 14 residues long. CDR1 and CDR2 from the germline V gene are SNHLY and FYNNEI. Trimming at V came to 6 bases and at J to 11 bases, leaving 15 bases not matched to a gene. The CDR3, as DNA: TGTGCCAGCAGCTCAGAATTCCAGGGGGTGGGTGCTTTCTTT. It is translated as CASSSEFQGVGAFF.

The V call is TRBV5-4, the J call TRBJ1-6; D gene unclear. CDR1 and CDR2 from the germline V gene are SGHNT and YYREEE (reference sequence). This CDR3 has 14 residues. Trimming took 7 bases from V and 2 from J, leaving 10 bases between them. The chain's CDR3 is CASGPLPYNSPLHF. CDR3 DNA: TGTGCCAGCGGGCCACTTCCCTATAATTCACCCCTCCACTTT.

This chain links TRBV4-2 with TRBJ2-3, with D hard to call. Germline assignment: CDR1 LGHNA and CDR2 YNFKEQ. This CDR3 spans 16 amino acids. V shed 2 bases and J shed 0 bases, with 12 bases lying between them. CDR3 region: CASSQYSASSTDTQYF. CDR3 DNA sequence: TGTGCCAGCAGCCAATACTCTGCCTCTAGCACAGATACGCAGTATTTT.

This clone turned up a few times. This chain joins TRBV5-8 and TRBJ1-5; 8 bases fit TRBD1. Trimming took 0 bases from V and 7 from J; bases not matched to a gene: 3. Germline CDR1 is SGHTS and CDR2 is YDEGEE. The CDR3 spans 14 residues. As DNA, the CDR3 is TGTGCCAGCAGCTTGGACAGGGGGAGCCAGCCCCAGCATTTT. As protein: CASSLDRGSQPQHF.

This clone was found many times. This sequence joins TRBV4-2 and TRBJ1-1; TRBD1 aligns across 8 bases. With 3 bases clipped from V and 10 bases from J, the junction kept 4 bases outside the gene matches. Germline values: CDR1 LGHNA, CDR2 YNFKEQ. The length of the CDR3 is 12 residues. This chain's CDR3 is CASSHNRGRAFF. In DNA form, the CDR3 reads TGTGCCAGCAGCCACAACAGGGGGAGAGCTTTCTTT.

The J gene is TRBJ2-6, the V gene TRBV27, with D possibly matching TRBD1 (5 bases). Germline CDR1 MNHEY, CDR2 SMNVEV (reference sequence). Trimming took off 0 bases at V and 1 base at J, with 10 bases between the two ends. The CDR3 contains 17 residues. CDR3 protein: CASSLSDRPSGANVLTF. CDR3 bases: TGTGCCAGCAGTTTATCAGACAGACCGTCTGGGGCCAACGTCCTGACTTTC.

V usage is TRBV5-5 and J usage is TRBJ2-1; 7 bases are a match to TRBD2. Germline V gene sequence: CDR1 SGHKS, CDR2 YYEKEE (reference sequence). The CDR3 sequence is 18 residues long. V shed 0 bases, J shed 7 bases, and the junction held 16 bases outside the gene matches. CDR3 in DNA: TGTGCCAGCAGCTTGGCCCCGATTGGGGCGGGGGTTAGGAATGAGCAGTTCTTC. It is translated as CASSLAPIGAGVRNEQFF.

This rearrangement joins TRBV7-8 to TRBJ1-2; D call uncertain. Germline V gene data show CDR1 as SGHVS and CDR2 as FQNEAQ. The CDR3 totals 16 residues. V lost 1 base to trimming and J lost 8 bases, with 20 bases between them. This CDR3 is CASSLEVRPGVGGYTF. For the CDR3, the DNA is TGTGCCAGCAGCTTAGAAGTACGTCCGGGAGTTGGGGGCTACACCTTC.

This clone was counted a few times. The chain employs TRBV5-1 and TRBJ2-2; 11 bases agree with TRBD1. There are 14 residues in the CDR3. The germline V gene has CDR1 SGHRS and CDR2 YFSETQ. V was pared by 7 bases and J by 4 bases, with 3 bases of the junction left unmatched. This chain's CDR3 is CASGQGATTGELFF. CDR3 DNA sequence: TGCGCCAGCGGACAGGGGGCAACCACCGGGGAGCTGTTTTTT. Variable domain in full (rest from reference TRBV5-1 and TRBJ2-2): KAGVTQTPRYLIKTRGQQVTLSCSPISGHRSVSWYQQTPGQGLQFLFEYFSETQRNKGNFPGRFSGRQFSNSRSEMNVSTLELGDSALYLCASGQGATTGELFFGEGSRLTVL.

This clone was counted only a few times. The rearrangement links TRBV9 to TRBJ1-2; TRBD1 might be the D (5 bases). This CDR3 has 15 amino acids. The V end lost 0 bases, the J end lost 4 bases, and 13 bases lay between the germline ends. Germline CDR1 reads SGDLS; CDR2 reads YYNGEE. CDR3 amino acids: CASSVGRGGSYGYTF. CDR3 bases: TGTGCCAGCAGCGTAGGAAGGGGAGGGTCCTATGGCTACACCTTC.

The chain uses TRBV11-3 and TRBJ2-3, with 8 positions matching TRBD2. V lost 2 bases and J lost 5; bases outside the gene matches: 6. The CDR3 sequence is 15 residues long. In germline, CDR1 is SGHNT, CDR2 YENEEA. CDR3 residues: CASSLLAGTVDTQYF. CDR3 nucleotide sequence: TGTGCCAGCAGCTTATTAGCGGGAACGGTAGATACGCAGTATTTT.

As regards this clone: Other DNA sequences in this specimen translate into the identical CDR3. Written as DNA, the CDR3 is TGTGCCAGCAGCGGAGGCCTGCAGAACACTGAAGCTTTCTTT. It is translated as CASSGGLQNTEAFF. The chain joins TRBV9 to TRBJ1-1, with D uncertain. CDR1 and CDR2 from the germline V gene are SGDLS and YYNGEE. Trimming stripped 3 bases from V and 1 base from J, with 10 bases between. The CDR3 length is 14 residues. Based on the CDR3 plus reference TRBV9 and TRBJ1-1, the full variable domain is DSGVTQTPKHLITATGQRVTLRCSPRSGDLSVYWYQQSLDQGLQFLIQYYNGEERAKGNILERFSAQQFPDLHSELNLSSLELGDSALYFCASSGGLQNTEAFFGQGTRLTVV.

The table lists this clone with a few counts. This CDR3 reads CASSPAGGGYEQYF. The CDR3 nucleotides are TGTGCCAGCAGCCCCGCGGGGGGTGGGTACGAGCAGTACTTC. The chain employs TRBV14 and TRBJ2-7, with 8 bases aligning to TRBD2. The V and J ends lost 4 bases and 4 bases, in that order; junction bases with no gene match: 6. CDR3 length equals 14 residues. The germline gives CDR1 SGHDN, CDR2 FVKESK. Full variable domain (rest looked up from reference TRBV14 and TRBJ2-7): EAGVTQFPSHSVIEKGQTVTLRCDPISGHDNLYWYRRVMGKEIKFLLHFVKESKQDESGMPNNRFLAERTGGTYSTLKVQPAELEDSGVYFCASSPAGGGYEQYFGPGTRLTVT.

The chain couples TRBV7-9 to TRBJ2-1, with TRBD2 identical over 7 bases. V lost 8 bases and J lost 7; bases outside the gene matches: 11. The CDR3 runs to 14 residues. Germline V gene lookup returns CDR1 SEHNR and CDR2 FQNEAQ (reference sequence). Written as DNA, the CDR3 is TGTGCCAGCCGAGGAAGCGGGACCCGGAATGAGCAGTTCTTC. Its translation: CASRGSGTRNEQFF.

The chain joins TRBV6-1 to TRBJ1-1, with TRBD1 matching over 7 bases. The CDR3 has 14 residues. V lost 3 bases, J lost 1 base, and 2 bases stayed unmatched. CDR1 is MNHNS, CDR2 SASEGT, per germline. The CDR3 nucleotides read TGTGCCAGCAGTGACAGGGGGTGGAACACTGAAGCTTTCTTT. This gives the protein CASSDRGWNTEAFF.

V and J are TRBV9 and TRBJ1-4, with D maybe TRBD1 (5 bases). This CDR3 spans 15 amino acids. V was cut by 2 bases and J by 3 bases, with 11 bases left in between. Germline CDR1 and CDR2: SGDLS and YYNGEE. The CDR3 region is CASSVLSRANEKLFF. In nucleotides, the CDR3 is TGTGCCAGCAGCGTTCTTTCCAGGGCTAATGAAAAACTGTTTTTT.

A note on this clone: The sample has other DNA sequences that encode this CDR3 too. The chain uses TRBV18 and TRBJ2-5; 7 nucleotides align to TRBD2. This CDR3 region has 13 residues. V trimming: 3 bases; J trimming: 4 bases; junction bases outside the gene matches: 2. Per germline, CDR1 KGHSH and CDR2 LQKENI. CDR3 protein: CASSPPGGETQYF. CDR3 DNA: TGTGCCAGCTCACCGCCGGGAGGAGAGACCCAGTACTTC.

This clone was counted a few times. This chain links TRBV10-3 with TRBJ2-7, with D maybe TRBD2 (5 bases). The CDR3 totals 15 residues. Germline V gene lookup returns CDR1 ENHRY and CDR2 SYGVKD. The V end was cut by 3 bases, the J end by 0 bases, with 12 bases between. CDR3 sequence reads: CAISDASSSSYEQYF. CDR3 bases: TGTGCCATCAGTGACGCTAGCTCAAGCTCCTACGAGCAGTACTTC.

The chain joins TRBV25-1 to TRBJ2-7; D is undetermined. V lost 5 bases and J 7 bases, leaving 12 bases between the germline ends. The CDR3 spans 12 residues. CDR1 is MGHDK, CDR2 SYGVNS, per germline. CDR3 sequence (DNA): TGTGCCAGCAGTTTTGGTGAGAGGGAGCAGTACTTC. Its translation: CASSFGEREQYF.

V usage is TRBV7-3 and J usage is TRBJ1-1, with TRBD1 identical over 8 bases. The CDR3 is 14 residues long. Germline V CDR1 and CDR2: SGHTA, FQGTGA. V trimming: 5 bases; J trimming: 1 base; junction bases outside the gene matches: 3. CDR3 protein: CASSPQGANTEAFF. The DNA for the CDR3 is TGTGCCAGCAGCCCGCAGGGGGCGAACACTGAAGCTTTCTTT.

The V and J genes are TRBV5-4 and TRBJ1-2; 8 nucleotides match TRBD1. Germline CDR1 SGHNT, CDR2 YYREEE (reference sequence). The CDR3 extends over 15 amino acids. V was clipped by 2 bases and J by 3 bases; unmatched bases: 6. The CDR3, as DNA: TGTGCCAGCAGCTTCGACGGACAGGGTTACTATGGCTACACCTTC. This encodes CASSFDGQGYYGYTF.

V is TRBV6-5 and J is TRBJ2-1; D remains ambiguous. The CDR3 consists of 14 residues. Trimming cost V 0 bases and J 8 bases, with 11 bases left between them. Germline lookup yields CDR1 MNHEY and CDR2 SVGAGI. The CDR3 here is CASSYSLGSHEQFF. The DNA of the CDR3 is TGTGCCAGCAGTTACTCCCTAGGTTCCCATGAGCAGTTCTTC.

This sequence joins TRBV3-1 (or the pseudogene TRBV3-2) and TRBJ2-1; tentatively, D is TRBD1 (5 bases). Trimming took 5 bases from V and 8 from J, leaving 13 bases between them. This CDR3 is built from 13 residues. Germline V lookup: CDR1 LGHDT, CDR2 YNNKEL (reference sequence). The CDR3 DNA sequence: TGTGCCAGCAGCTTAAGGGGCGGCGATGAGCAGTTCTTC. Protein sequence: CASSLRGGDEQFF.